The rows below give T cell receptor beta chains drawn from one sample of a study of blood T cell repertoires in COVID-19. Some clones are missing from TCRdb's copy, which holds only in-frame ones; the method was immunoSEQ multiplex PCR. The sample has some 270,000 clones; about 89% are singletons. Sequences were obtained from peripheral blood. These TCRs come from a man aged 40-50 years with active or convalescent COVID-19. The CDR3 runs from the conserved cysteine through the conserved F or W. The order of the fields is D gene, clone size, J gene, CDR3 length, V gene, CDR3 DNA, CDR3 protein. D genes are given only for firm matches. Expanded clones get a size class; other rows say once, few or many, or leave the size out.

-,-,TRBJ2-3,18,TRBV14,TGTGCCAGCAGCCAAACCCCAAGGGGCCTATCCTACACAGATACGCAGTATTTT,CASSQTPRGLSYTDTQYF
TRBD1,-,TRBJ1-1,14,TRBV6-5,TGTGCCAGCAGTTACTCAGGGGGCAACACTGAAGCTTTCTTT,CASSYSGGNTEAFF
TRBD1,-,TRBJ2-7,17,TRBV4-2,TGTGCCAGCAGCCTATATTGGGGGACAGGCCTCTCCTACGAGCAGTACTTC,CASSLYWGTGLSYEQYF
TRBD1,-,TRBJ1-5,13,TRBV12-3/TRBV12-4,TGTGCCAGCAGCGGACAGGGCGGTCAGCCCCAGCATTTT,CASSGQGGQPQHF
-,-,TRBJ2-7,16,TRBV19,TGTGCCAGTAGTATAGGGACGGGGAAAGGGTCCTACGAGCAGTACTTC,CASSIGTGKGSYEQYF
-,-,TRBJ1-5,15,TRBV9,TGTGCCAGCAGCCTCGGGGGGAATGTGGGTCAGCCCCAGCATTTT,CASSLGGNVGQPQHF
-,-,TRBJ1-1,16,TRBV5-1,TGCGCCAGCAGCTGGGGCCCTAGGGGGAGCAACACTGAAGCTTTCTTT,CASSWGPRGSNTEAFF
-,-,TRBJ1-3,15,TRBV19,TGTGCCAGCAGTCCCCTCTATTCCCCTGGAAACACCATATATTTT,CASSPLYSPGNTIYF
-,-,TRBJ2-7,15,TRBV6-5,TGTGCCAGCAAGATTGTCCAGGGGAGCTCCTACGAGCAGTACTTC,CASKIVQGSSYEQYF
TRBD1,-,TRBJ1-1,13,TRBV27,TGTGCCAGCAGTCCCCGGGACAGAGATGAAGCTTTCTTT,CASSPRDRDEAFF
-,-,TRBJ2-2,16,TRBV5-1,TGCGCCAGCAGCTACACCGGGACTCGGAACACCGGGGAGCTGTTTTTT,CASSYTGTRNTGELFF
TRBD1,-,TRBJ1-2,14,TRBV7-6,TGTGCCAGCAGCCTAACCACAGGGGAGGATGGCTACACCTTC,CASSLTTGEDGYTF
TRBD1,-,TRBJ2-7,13,TRBV6-6,TGTGCCAGCAGTGGGACAGGGTTCCACGAGCAGTACTTC,CASSGTGFHEQYF
-,once,TRBJ1-1,14,TRBV5-1,TGCGCCAGCAGCTTGGGACGGGTGAACACTGAAGCTTTCTTT,CASSLGRVNTEAFF
-,once,TRBJ2-3,14,TRBV5-1,TGCGCCAGCAGCAAAGAGCGGACCACAGATACGCAGTATTTT,CASSKERTTDTQYF
-,-,TRBJ2-5,13,TRBV4-2,TGTGCCAGTAGCCAAGCAGGGGAAGAGACCCAGTACTTC,CASSQAGEETQYF
TRBD2,-,TRBJ2-3,17,TRBV5-8,TGTGCCAGCTCCCAGGGTCTTCGCGGGAGCAGCACAGATACGCAGTATTTT,CASSQGLRGSSTDTQYF
-,once,TRBJ1-2,14,TRBV27,TGTGCCAGCAGTTTTAACAGTCCTAACTATGGCTACACCTTC,CASSFNSPNYGYTF
-,once,TRBJ1-1,13,TRBV18,TGTGCCAGCTCAGGCGGGATGAACACTGAAGCTTTCTTT,CASSGGMNTEAFF
TRBD2,-,TRBJ2-3,14,TRBV5-4,TGTGCCAGCTGGAGCGGGAGGGGTCCAGATACGCAGTATTTT,CASWSGRGPDTQYF
-,few,TRBJ2-1,13,TRBV2,TGTGCCAGCAGGGACACCACCTACAATGAGCAGTTCTTC,CASRDTTYNEQFF
-,-,TRBJ2-1,16,TRBV5-8,TGTGCCAGTACTAAGGGAGTTCACCGGGGTTACAATGAGCAGTTCTTC,CASTKGVHRGYNEQFF
-,-,TRBJ2-7,11,TRBV6-5,TGTGCCAGCTCAGGGGTCCACGAGCAGTACTTC,CASSGVHEQYF
TRBD2,once,TRBJ2-5,15,TRBV7-2,TGTGCCAGCAGCTCCTACCGACCCGGGGGGGAGACCCAGTACTTC,CASSSYRPGGETQYF
-,-,TRBJ1-1,13,TRBV6-5,TGTGCCAGCAGACCGGACACGTACGGAGAAGCTTTCTTT,CASRPDTYGEAFF
-,-,TRBJ2-5,14,TRBV27,TGTGCCAGCAGTTTGGACAACCACCAAGAGACCCAGTACTTC,CASSLDNHQETQYF
TRBD1,-,TRBJ1-1,16,TRBV29-1,TGCAGCGCACTGGGGACAGGGAGGAGAATGAACACTGAAGCTTTCTTT,CSALGTGRRMNTEAFF
TRBD2,-,TRBJ2-1,16,TRBV5-4,TGTGCCAGCAGCTTGGTCGTGACTAGCGGGGCTAATGAGCAGTTCTTC,CASSLVVTSGANEQFF
-,-,TRBJ1-4,14,TRBV9,TGTGCCAGCAGCCGAGGGGGAGCTAATGAAAAACTGTTTTTT,CASSRGGANEKLFF
TRBD1,-,TRBJ2-2,14,TRBV5-8,TGTGCCAGCAGCCTGAAGGGGGCGACCGGGGAGCTGTTTTTT,CASSLKGATGELFF
-,-,TRBJ1-4,14,TRBV23-1,TGCGCCAGCGTACCCTGGGGGGGGGACGAAAAACTGTTTTTT,CASVPWGGDEKLFF
-,-,TRBJ2-7,12,TRBV2,TGTGCCAGCATCGGACTGCTGAACGAGCAGTACTTC,CASIGLLNEQYF
TRBD1,-,TRBJ1-2,14,TRBV3-1/TRBV3-2,TGTGCCAGCAGCCAAGTAGGGGGCTCGGATGGCTACACCTTC,CASSQVGGSDGYTF
TRBD1,-,TRBJ1-2,17,TRBV5-4,TGTGCCAGCAGCTCCTCGACAGGGGCACAATCCCCCTATGGCTACACCTTC,CASSSSTGAQSPYGYTF
-,-,TRBJ2-2,15,TRBV11-2,TGTGCCAGCAGGGGTGGAGCTGGCGACACCGGGGAGCTGTTTTTT,CASRGGAGDTGELFF